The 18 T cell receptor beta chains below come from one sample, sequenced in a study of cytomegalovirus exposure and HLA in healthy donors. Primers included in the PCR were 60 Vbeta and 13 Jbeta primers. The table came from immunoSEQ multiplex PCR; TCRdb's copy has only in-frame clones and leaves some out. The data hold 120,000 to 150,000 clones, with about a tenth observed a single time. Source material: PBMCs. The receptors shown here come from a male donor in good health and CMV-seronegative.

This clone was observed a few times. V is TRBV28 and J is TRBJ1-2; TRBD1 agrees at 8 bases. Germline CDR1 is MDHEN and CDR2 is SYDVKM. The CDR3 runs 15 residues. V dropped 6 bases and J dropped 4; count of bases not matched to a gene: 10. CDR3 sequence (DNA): TGTGCCAGCAGGTCCACCCAACAGGGGGGCTATGGCTACACCTTC. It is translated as CASRSTQQGGYGYTF.

CDR3 residues: CASSQEGLAGNEQFF. In DNA, the CDR3 is TGTGCCAGCAGCCAAGAAGGGCTAGCGGGGAATGAGCAGTTCTTC. This chain connects TRBV4-2 to TRBJ2-1, with TRBD2 matching over 9 bases. CDR1 is LGHNA, CDR2 YNFKEQ, per germline. V gave up 0 bases and J gave up 7 bases; unmatched junction bases: 4. The CDR3 consists of 15 residues.

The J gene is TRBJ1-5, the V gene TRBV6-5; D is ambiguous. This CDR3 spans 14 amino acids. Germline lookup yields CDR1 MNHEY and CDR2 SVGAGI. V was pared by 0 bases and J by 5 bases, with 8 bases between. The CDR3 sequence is CASSYSGGDQPQHF. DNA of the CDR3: TGTGCCAGCAGTTACTCCGGCGGGGATCAGCCCCAGCATTTT.

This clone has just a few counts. The CDR3 region is CASGLVRGLGETDTQYF. CDR3 bases: TGTGCTAGTGGTTTGGTACGGGGACTGGGGGAGACAGATACGCAGTATTTT. The chain uses TRBV12-5 and TRBJ2-3; D perhaps matches TRBD2 (6 bases). Germline V gene data show CDR1 as LGHNT and CDR2 as FRNRAP. Trimming stripped 0 bases from V and 3 bases from J, with 16 bases between. The CDR3 runs 17 residues.

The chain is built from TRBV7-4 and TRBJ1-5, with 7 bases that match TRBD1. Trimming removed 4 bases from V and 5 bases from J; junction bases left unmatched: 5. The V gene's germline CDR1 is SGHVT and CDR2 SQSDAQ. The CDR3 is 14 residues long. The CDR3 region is CASSSTGCHQPQHF. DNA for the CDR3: TGTGCCAGCAGCTCGACAGGGTGTCATCAGCCCCAGCATTTT.

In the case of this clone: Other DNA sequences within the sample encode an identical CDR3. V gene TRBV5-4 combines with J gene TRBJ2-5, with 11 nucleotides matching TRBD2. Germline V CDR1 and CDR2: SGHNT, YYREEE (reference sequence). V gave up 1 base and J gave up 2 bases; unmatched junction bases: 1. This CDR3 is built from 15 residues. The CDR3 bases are TGTGCCAGCAGCTTGAGACTAGCGGGGCAAGAGACCCAGTACTTC. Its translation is CASSLRLAGQETQYF. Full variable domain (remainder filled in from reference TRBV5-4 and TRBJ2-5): ETGVTQSPTHLIKTRGQQVTLRCSSQSGHNTVSWYQQALGQGPQFIFQYYREEENGRGNFPPRFSGLQFPNYSSELNVNALELDDSALYLCASSLRLAGQETQYFGPGTRLLVL.

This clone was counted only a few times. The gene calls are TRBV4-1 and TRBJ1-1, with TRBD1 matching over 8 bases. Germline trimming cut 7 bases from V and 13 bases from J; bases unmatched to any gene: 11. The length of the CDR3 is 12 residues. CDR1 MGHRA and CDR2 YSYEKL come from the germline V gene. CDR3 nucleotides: TGCGCCAGCAAAAACAGGACAGGGTGGGTTTTCTTT. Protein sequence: CASKNRTGWVFF.

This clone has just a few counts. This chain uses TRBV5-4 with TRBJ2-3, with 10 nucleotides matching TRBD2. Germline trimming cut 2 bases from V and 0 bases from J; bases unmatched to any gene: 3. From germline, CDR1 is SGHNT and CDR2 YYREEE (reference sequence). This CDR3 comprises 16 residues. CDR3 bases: TGTGCCAGCAGCTTTGTGACTAGCGGGAGCACAGATACGCAGTATTTT. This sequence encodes CASSFVTSGSTDTQYF.

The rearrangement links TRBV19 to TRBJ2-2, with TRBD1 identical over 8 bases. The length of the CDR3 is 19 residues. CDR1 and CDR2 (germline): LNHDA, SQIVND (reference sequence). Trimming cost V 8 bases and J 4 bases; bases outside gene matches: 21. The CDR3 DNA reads TGTGCCAGTTCCAGAGGACCGGGACAGGCGATCGGCGTCACCGGGGAGCTGTTTTTT. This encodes CASSRGPGQAIGVTGELFF.

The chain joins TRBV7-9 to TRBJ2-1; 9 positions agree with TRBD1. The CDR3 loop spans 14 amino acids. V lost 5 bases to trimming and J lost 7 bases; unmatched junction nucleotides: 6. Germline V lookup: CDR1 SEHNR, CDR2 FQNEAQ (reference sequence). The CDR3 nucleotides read TGTGCCAGCAGCCGCACCGACAGGGGGAATGAGCAGTTCTTC. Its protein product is CASSRTDRGNEQFF.

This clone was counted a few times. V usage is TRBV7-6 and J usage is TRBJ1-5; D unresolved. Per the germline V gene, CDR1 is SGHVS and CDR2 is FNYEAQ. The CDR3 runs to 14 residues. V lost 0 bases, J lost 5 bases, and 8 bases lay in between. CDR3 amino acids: CASSLAFGDQPQHF. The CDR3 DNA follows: TGTGCCAGCAGCTTAGCATTCGGGGATCAGCCCCAGCATTTT.

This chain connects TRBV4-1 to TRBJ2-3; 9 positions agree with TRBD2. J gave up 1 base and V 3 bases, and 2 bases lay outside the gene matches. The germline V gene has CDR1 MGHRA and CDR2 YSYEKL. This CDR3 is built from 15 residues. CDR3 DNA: TGCGCCAGCAGCCAGTTAGCGGGGGGCACAGATACGCAGTATTTT. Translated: CASSQLAGGTDTQYF.

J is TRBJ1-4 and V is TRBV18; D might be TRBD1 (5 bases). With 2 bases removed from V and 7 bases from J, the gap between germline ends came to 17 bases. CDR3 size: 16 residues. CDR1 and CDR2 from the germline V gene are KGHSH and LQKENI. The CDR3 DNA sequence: TGTGCCAGCTCACCAGAGCAAGCCAGGGTGGGTGAAAAACTGTTTTTT. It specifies CASSPEQARVGEKLFF.

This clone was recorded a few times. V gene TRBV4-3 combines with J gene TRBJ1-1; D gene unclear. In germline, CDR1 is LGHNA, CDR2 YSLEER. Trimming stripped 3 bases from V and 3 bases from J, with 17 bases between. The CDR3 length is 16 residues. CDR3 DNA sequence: TGCGCCAGCAGCCATTCCCTCACCGGGGTCGACACTGAAGCTTTCTTT. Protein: CASSHSLTGVDTEAFF.

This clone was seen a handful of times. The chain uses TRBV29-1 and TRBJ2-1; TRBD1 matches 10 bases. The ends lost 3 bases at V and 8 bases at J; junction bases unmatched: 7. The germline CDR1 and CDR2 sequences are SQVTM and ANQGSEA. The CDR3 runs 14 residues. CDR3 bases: TGCAGCGTTGATCGGGGACAGGGGTCTGATGAGCAGTTCTTC. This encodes CSVDRGQGSDEQFF.

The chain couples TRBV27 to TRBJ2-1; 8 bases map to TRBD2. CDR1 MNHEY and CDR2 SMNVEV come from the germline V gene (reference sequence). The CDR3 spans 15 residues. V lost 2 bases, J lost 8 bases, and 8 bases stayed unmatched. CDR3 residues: CASSLSSGIDYEQFF. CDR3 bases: TGTGCCAGCAGTTTAAGTAGCGGGATTGACTATGAGCAGTTCTTC.

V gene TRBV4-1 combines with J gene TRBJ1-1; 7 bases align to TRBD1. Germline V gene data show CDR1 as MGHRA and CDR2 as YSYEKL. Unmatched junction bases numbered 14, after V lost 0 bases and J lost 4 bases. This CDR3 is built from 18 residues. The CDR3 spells CASSQEYRGPSGVTEAFF. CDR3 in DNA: TGCGCCAGCAGCCAAGAGTACAGGGGCCCTAGTGGGGTCACTGAAGCTTTCTTT.

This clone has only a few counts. This CDR3 reads CASSDLSGQGTPQETQYF. In DNA, the CDR3 is TGTGCCAGCAGTGATCTATCCGGACAGGGGACCCCCCAAGAGACCCAGTACTTC. V and J are TRBV6-1 and TRBJ2-5; 9 bases are shared with TRBD1. The CDR3 is 18 residues long. Germline CDR1 and CDR2: MNHNS and SASEGT. J gave up 1 base and V 3 bases, and 12 bases lay outside the gene matches.